This is a list of T cell receptor beta chains from one sample in a study of beta chain features in type 1 diabetes. Repertoires were generated with immunoSEQ multiplex PCR, while TCRdb's copy carries only in-frame clones and drops some. The profile shows 330,000 or so clones, about 14% of them singletons. Specimen: central memory CD4+ T cells from blood. The receptor source for this set is a young man in good health. The CDR3 runs from the conserved cysteine through the conserved F or W. The D gene is left open where the match is weak. Where a row states a size, it is once, few, many or the class of an expanded clone; other rows omit it.

>16|TRBD1|TRBJ1-1|few|TRBV11-2
CASRHSLGTGWTEAFF
TGTGCCAGCAGACACAGCCTCGGGACAGGGTGGACTGAAGCTTTCTTT
>17|.|TRBJ1-3|few|TRBV30
CAWSPYTHPGSGNTIYF
TGTGCCTGGAGTCCATACACCCATCCGGGCTCCGGAAACACCATATATTTT
>16|TRBD2|TRBJ2-1|.|TRBV25-1
CASSESASGRGNEQFF
TGTGCCAGCAGTGAATCGGCTAGCGGGAGAGGGAATGAGCAGTTCTTC
>15|.|TRBJ2-1|few|TRBV7-2
CASSLLGSSYNEQFF
TGTGCCAGCAGCCTCCTAGGGAGCTCCTACAATGAGCAGTTCTTC
>14|.|TRBJ1-1|many|TRBV19
CASSPGQRNTEAFF
TGTGCCAGTAGCCCGGGACAACGGAACACTGAAGCTTTCTTT
>11|.|TRBJ2-7|few|TRBV6-5
CASSQGGEQYF
TGTGCCAGCAGCCAGGGAGGCGAGCAGTACTTC
>17|.|TRBJ2-3|few|TRBV11-1
CASSSTPYGDNTDTQYF
TGTGCCAGCAGCTCCACACCATACGGGGATAACACAGATACGCAGTATTTT
>12|.|TRBJ1-6|.|TRBV28
CASISEGSPLHF
TGTGCCAGCATCTCAGAAGGATCACCCCTCCACTTT
>14|TRBD2|TRBJ2-1|few|TRBV5-1
CASSLGAGAHEQFF
TGCGCCAGCAGCTTGGGAGCGGGGGCCCATGAGCAGTTCTTC
>12|.|TRBJ2-5|.|TRBV6-1
CAGSIQGETQYF
TGTGCCGGCAGTATCCAAGGAGAGACCCAGTACTTC
>15|.|TRBJ2-2|few|TRBV2
CASSLDSTNTGELFF
TGTGCCAGCAGCCTTGACAGTACGAACACCGGGGAGCTGTTTTTT
>13|.|TRBJ1-5|few|TRBV29-1
CSVADSLGQPQHF
TGCAGCGTTGCGGACAGTCTAGGTCAGCCCCAGCATTTT
>14|.|TRBJ1-5|.|TRBV6-6
CASSYSRGNQPQHF
TGTGCCAGCAGTTACTCGAGAGGCAATCAGCCCCAGCATTTT
>16|.|TRBJ1-1|few|TRBV19
CASTPPGDSLNTEAFF
TGTGCCAGTACTCCCCCGGGAGACAGTCTGAACACTGAAGCTTTCTTT
>14|TRBD2|TRBJ2-5|many|TRBV14
CASSAGTSGETQYF
TGTGCCAGCAGCGCCGGGACTAGCGGAGAGACCCAGTACTTC
>15|TRBD1|TRBJ2-2|few|TRBV19
CASSGDRYPTGELFF
TGTGCCAGCTCCGGGGACAGGTACCCCACCGGGGAGCTGTTTTTT
>12|.|TRBJ1-2|.|TRBV7-2
CASSLVRKGYTF
TGTGCCAGCAGCTTAGTCAGGAAAGGCTACACCTTC
>14|.|TRBJ2-5|many|TRBV6-6
CASSYSNREETQYF
TGTGCCAGCAGTTACTCGAATCGCGAAGAGACCCAGTACTTC
>15|TRBD1|TRBJ2-2|.|TRBV7-8
CASSLVRGRAGELFF
TGTGCCAGCAGCTTAGTCAGGGGGCGGGCCGGGGAGCTGTTTTTT
>14|.|TRBJ1-5|.|TRBV10-3
CAIRGGGGNQPQHF
TGTGCCATCCGGGGGGGCGGGGGCAATCAGCCCCAGCATTTT
>16|TRBD2|TRBJ2-1|.|TRBV6-5
CASSYSPGGGYNEQFF
TGTGCCAGCAGTTACTCCCCCGGCGGGGGGTACAATGAGCAGTTCTTC
>12|.|TRBJ1-3|.|TRBV5-4
CASSTEGNTIYF
TGTGCCAGCTCGACTGAAGGAAACACCATATATTTT
>13|.|TRBJ1-1|.|TRBV12-5
CASGLGENTEAFF
TGTGCTAGTGGCTTGGGAGAGAACACTGAAGCTTTCTTT
>14|.|TRBJ1-2|.|TRBV6-6
CASSSLTGKGGYTF
TGTGCCAGCAGCTCTCTAACAGGGAAGGGTGGCTACACCTTC
>16|.|TRBJ2-1|few|TRBV4-3
CASSQARGLSYNEQFF
TGCGCCAGCAGCCAAGCGCGCGGATTATCCTACAATGAGCAGTTCTTC
>15|TRBD2|TRBJ2-5|few|TRBV2
CASSEVAGVAETQYF
TGTGCCAGCAGTGAAGTCGCGGGGGTAGCGGAGACCCAGTACTTC
>17|.|TRBJ1-1|few|TRBV14
CASSRRNFGGWNTEAFF
TGTGCCAGCAGCCGCCGGAATTTCGGGGGCTGGAACACTGAAGCTTTCTTT
>16|TRBD1|TRBJ2-2|.|TRBV13
CASSPLGGRGTGELFF
TGTGCCAGCAGCCCCCTAGGGGGCCGGGGCACCGGGGAGCTGTTTTTT
>13|.|TRBJ1-1|few|TRBV7-2
CASSLSSGTEAFF
TGTGCCAGCAGCTTATCCTCTGGAACTGAAGCTTTCTTT
>13|.|TRBJ2-1|few|TRBV18
CASSRQGYNEQFF
TGTGCCAGCTCTCGGCAGGGATACAATGAGCAGTTCTTC